The text below deals with one T cell receptor beta chain. This clonotype was counted a few times. Its specific antigen is unknown. Base-call qualities are not available, and no considerably larger clone is one nucleotide away. The data originate from a study of T cells after yellow fever vaccination (dated by TCRdb to between 2019 and 2020). About the investigation overall: The SMART-Seq v4 Ultra Low Input RNA kit was used to prepare libraries from fractions with low cell numbers. Two healthy male donors made up the cohort, one aged 18 to 30 years and the other aged 30 to 40 years. To follow T-cell clones before and after both primary and booster YFV17D yellow fever vaccination, bulk TCR alpha and beta repertoires underwent longitudinal sequencing. Blood was drawn at multiple timepoints before and after primary and secondary immunization, with bulk PBMC replicates and cell subsets isolated.

TCR cDNA was synthesized by 5'RACE template switching, which introduced a universal primer site and unique molecular identifiers. Priming for cDNA synthesis came from both the TCR alpha and TCR beta constant segments. Two PCR steps were used to amplify libraries, with sample barcodes and sequencing adapters being added in the second step. Sequencing of the libraries was done on either Illumina HiSeq 2500 (2x100 bp) or NovaSeq (2x150 bp). Per the authors' processing: MIGEC was used to demultiplex reads and collapse the reads into UMI consensus sequences, and MiXCR was used for V(D)J alignment. Vaccine-responding clonotypes were defined with edgeR using replicate PBMC samples, requiring FDR below 0.01 and a log2 fold change above 5 up to day 15. Bulk clonotypes were assigned CD4 or CD8 identity according to which sequenced CD4 or CD8 repertoire held them at higher abundance. The public reads were reanalyzed by TCRdb: fastp trimming at Q25, MiXCR alignment, in-frame beta chains only. Rows are combined by CDR3 protein, so each entry shows the most common genes and DNA. The V and J calls come from TCRdb's annotation, not from the publication. This sample gives approximately 120,000 distinct CDR3 sequences in total; roughly 6.7% of them show up just once. Around 2.7% of the sample rests with the top ten.

Summary of the overall study and its limitations: A small fraction of clonotypes showed up in both the CD4 and CD8 compartments, probably as a result of convergent recombination. Only a couple of donors were included in the study, so the extent to which the findings can be generalized is limited. Compared with the primary T-cell response, the secondary T-cell response was weaker but faster, peaking on day 5 rather than day 15. Computational filtering was needed because FACS-sorted repertoires could contain abundant contaminating clonotypes from the bulk population. Most clones expanded after primary vaccination were re-detected after the booster (almost 98% of CD4 and around 88% of CD8), suggesting broad memory maintenance.

The CDR3 covers 13 residues, taking in both the cysteine and the phenylalanine. Solely the CDR3 DNA is kept, with 39 bases framed from the first base. Trimming at the junction amounts to 5 bases on V and 2 bases on J, and the germline ends lie 9 bases apart. Looking up the germline V gene yields CDR1 SNHLY and CDR2 FYNNEI. The sample's treatment or condition label, in plain terms: live attenuated yellow fever vaccine strain. A standard Ficoll-Paque protocol was used to isolate PBMCs from peripheral blood. CD4 and CD8 T-cell fractions were isolated with Dynabeads CD4 and CD8 positive selection kits. TriZol was used to extract RNA from bulk PBMCs, from CD4 and CD8 fractions, and from dextramer-positive and dextramer-negative fractions.

The sample in question was CD4+ T cells sorted from PBMCs, obtained less than 11 days after the first yellow fever vaccination. The rearranged segments are TRBV2 and TRBJ1-1; matching of 6 bases hints at TRBD1 as the D gene. This TCR derives from a man in his late teens or twenties who received the YFV17D yellow fever vaccine. The CDR3 in this case is CASSIQGNTEAFF. The nucleotide sequence reads as follows: TGTGCCAGCAGTATACAGGGAAACACTGAAGCTTTCTTT.